This TCR beta chain was recovered during a study of blood T cell repertoires in COVID-19. On the study more broadly: Researchers got acute and convalescent COVID-19 samples from the United States, Italy and Spain. Nucleic acid was either cDNA or gDNA, and it came from T cells, B-cell-depleted T cells, or PBMCs.

The CDR3 is made up of 15 amino acids. Trimming took off 3 bases at V and 8 bases at J, with 16 bases between the two ends. Germline CDR1 reads LGHDT; CDR2 reads YNNKEL (reference sequence). In the authors' workflow: From reference gene primer amplification, estimates of nucleated cell counts were derived. Here immunoSEQ multiplex PCR was the method, and the copy in TCRdb shows in-frame clones only, minus some. For V, J and clone size, that table is used; D and trimming come from the DNA. Of approximately 300,000 clones in the sample, 90% were seen once. Sequencing was carried out using peripheral blood. This rearrangement joins TRBV3-1 (or the pseudogene TRBV3-2) to TRBJ1-4; D is uncertain. The clonotype comes from a woman aged 35 to 49 with acute or convalescent COVID-19. The CDR3 coding sequence is TGTGCCAGCAGCCAGGAACTCATGGGAGACGAAAAACTGTTTTTT. Translated: CASSQELMGDEKLFF.